The TCR beta chain described here comes from a study of radiation and T cells in renal cell carcinoma. As to time point: blood 4 weeks post-SBRT, at nephrectomy. Treatment reported: 15 Gy SBRT to primary tumor, nephrectomy 4 weeks later. Nephrectomy followed 15 Gy stereotactic body radiation by 4 weeks. The CDR3 has 14 amino acids. In germline, CDR1 is SGHTA, CDR2 FQGNSA. Between the trimmed V and J ends, which lost 1 base and 4 bases, there was a span of 8 bases. Using immunoSEQ multiplex PCR, the repertoire was profiled, and TCRdb retains in-frame clones only, with some absent. The sample consists of 130,000 to 150,000 clones, around nine tenths of them appearing once.

This specimen consisted of blood, obtained from a patient whose treatment included radiotherapy and nephrectomy. This receptor was obtained from a woman in her forties or fifties with renal cell carcinoma. The chain has TRBV7-2 and TRBJ2-1; D may be TRBD1 (6 bases). The CDR3 sequence is CASSLEGEYNEQFF. The CDR3 nucleotides are TGTGCCAGCAGCTTAGAGGGGGAGTACAATGAGCAGTTCTTC.